One sample yielded the 16 T cell receptor beta chains listed below, sequenced in a study of patients and donors after allogeneic stem cell transplantation. TCRdb independently ran MiXCR on the RT-PCR reads; one entry per CDR3 protein. The sample shows over 350,000 distinct CDR3 sequences, roughly 17% of them seen only once. Sequenced: blood, either unsorted or a sorted T cell fraction (not recorded which). The receptor source for this set is a human donor who was either an allogeneic HSCT recipient or a stem cell or donor lymphocyte infusion donor (not recorded which). It is not recorded whose cells these are; they may come from a transplant donor.

The sample holds a few counts of this clonotype. The rearrangement joins TRBV29-1 to TRBJ2-3; 13 bases are a match to TRBD2. Germline loops: CDR1 SQVTM, CDR2 ANQGSEA. The ends lost 2 bases at V and 8 bases at J; junction bases unmatched: 16. This CDR3 region has 18 residues. Here the CDR3 reads CSVEFSRTSGGEQFTQYF. CDR3 bases: TGCAGCGTTGAATTTTCCCGGACTAGCGGGGGTGAGCAGTTTACGCAGTATTTT.

The V call is TRBV4-3, the J call TRBJ2-3, with D tentatively TRBD1 or TRBD2 (7 bases each). Trimming cost V 0 bases and J 3 bases, with 16 bases left between them. Germline V gene data show CDR1 as LGHNA and CDR2 as YSLEER. CDR3 length: 17 residues. The CDR3 coding sequence is TGCGCCAGCAGCCAAGAGTGGCAGGGGGGGTGGACAGATACGCAGTATTTT. Its translation is CASSQEWQGGWTDTQYF.

There are many counts of this clonotype. The chain combines TRBV6-6 with TRBJ1-1; D uncertain. This CDR3 comprises 13 residues. CDR1 and CDR2 from the germline V gene are MNHNY and SVGAGI (reference sequence). The ends were cut back, 0 bases at V and 4 bases at J, with 6 bases in the middle. CDR3 in DNA: TGTGCCAGCAGTTACTCCCGGGGCACTGAAGCTTTCTTT. It is translated as CASSYSRGTEAFF.

This clonotype occurred a few times. The V gene is TRBV2, the J gene TRBJ1-1, with D uncertain. There are 11 residues in the CDR3. Germline V gives CDR1 SNHLY, CDR2 FYNNEI. V lost 4 bases and J 11 bases, leaving 11 bases between the germline ends. CDR3 nucleotides: TGTGCCAGCAGTGGCGGGTCGGGCGCTTTCTTT. This sequence encodes CASSGGSGAFF.

This chain links TRBV10-3 with TRBJ2-3; 9 bases align to TRBD2. The CDR3 contains 15 residues. Trimming at V came to 11 bases and at J to 4 bases, leaving 13 bases not matched to a gene. The V gene's germline CDR1 is ENHRY and CDR2 SYGVKD. CDR3 sequence: CAAQGMAGGPDTQYF. DNA for the CDR3: TGTGCCGCCCAAGGGATGGCGGGAGGGCCAGATACGCAGTATTTT.

A few counts support this clonotype. This chain links TRBV7-8 with TRBJ1-5, with D unclear. This CDR3 comprises 14 residues. In germline, CDR1 is SGHVS, CDR2 FQNEAQ. The V end lost 2 bases, the J end lost 4 bases, and 9 bases lay between the germline ends. CDR3 sequence: CASSLLQSNQPQHF. The CDR3 DNA follows: TGTGCCAGCAGCTTACTACAGAGTAATCAGCCCCAGCATTTT.

The chain links TRBV5-1 to TRBJ1-5; 9 bases align to TRBD1. J was trimmed by 7 bases and V by 4 bases; bases with no gene match: 9. This CDR3 region has 15 residues. From germline, CDR1 is SGHRS and CDR2 YFSETQ. CDR3 residues: CASSKGQGPNQPQHF. In DNA, the CDR3 is TGCGCCAGCAGCAAGGGACAGGGCCCCAACCAGCCCCAGCATTTT. The full variable domain, rest sourced from reference TRBV5-1 and TRBJ1-5, is KAGVTQTPRYLIKTRGQQVTLSCSPISGHRSVSWYQQTPGQGLQFLFEYFSETQRNKGNFPGRFSGRQFSNSRSEMNVSTLELGDSALYLCASSKGQGPNQPQHFGDGTRLSIL.

The chain links TRBV14 to TRBJ1-6; no firm D call. This CDR3 region has 14 residues. The germline gives CDR1 SGHDN, CDR2 FVKESK. V lost 1 base and J lost 7, with 8 bases in between. The CDR3: CASSQVVGNSPLHF. CDR3 DNA: TGTGCCAGCAGCCAAGTGGTCGGAAATTCACCCCTCCACTTT.

The CDR3 DNA reads as TGTGCCAGCAGTTTTCTAGCGGTGAACACCGGGGAGCTGTTTTTT. Translated: CASSFLAVNTGELFF. J is TRBJ2-2 and V is TRBV27, with TRBD2 matching over 7 bases. The CDR3 runs 15 residues. Germline assignment: CDR1 MNHEY and CDR2 SMNVEV (reference sequence). V gave up 3 bases and J gave up 1 base; unmatched junction bases: 2.

This clonotype has just a few counts. The chain recombines TRBV6-6 with TRBJ1-2; TRBD1 aligns across 8 bases. This CDR3 spans 13 amino acids. With V trimmed by 6 bases and J by 2 bases, 2 bases remained unmatched. Germline V gene lookup returns CDR1 MNHNY and CDR2 SVGAGI (reference sequence). This CDR3 is CASRDRVNYGYTF. CDR3 coding DNA: TGTGCCAGCAGGGACAGGGTGAACTATGGCTACACCTTC.

The rearrangement links TRBV7-9 to TRBJ2-1, with 8 bases identical to TRBD2. Germline lookup yields CDR1 SEHNR and CDR2 FQNEAQ (reference sequence). The CDR3 has 14 amino acids. With V trimmed by 5 bases and J by 3 bases, 3 bases remained unmatched. CDR3 region: CASSGAGVYNEQFF. CDR3 DNA sequence: TGTGCCAGCAGCGGAGCGGGAGTCTACAATGAGCAGTTCTTC.

This clonotype was observed at least ten times. The CDR3 DNA reads as TGTGCCAGCAGCCAGCATTTCGGTTGGTACGAGCAGTACTTC. This encodes CASSQHFGWYEQYF. The chain employs TRBV4-2 and TRBJ2-7; D gene unclear. Per the germline V gene, CDR1 is LGHNA and CDR2 is YNFKEQ. CDR3 length: 14 amino acids. V dropped 3 bases and J dropped 4 bases, with 13 bases sitting between them.

The V and J genes are TRBV6-1 and TRBJ2-3; 11 bases fit TRBD2. J was trimmed by 1 base and V by 9 bases; bases with no gene match: 12. The CDR3 runs 17 residues. Germline CDR1 reads MNHNS; CDR2 reads SASEGT. The CDR3 DNA follows: TGTGCCAGTTCGGGGTTTAGCGGGAGGGCGGGCACAGATACGCAGTATTTT. This translates into CASSGFSGRAGTDTQYF.

This rearrangement joins TRBV20-1 to TRBJ2-7; D is possibly TRBD2 (5 bases). The CDR3 consists of 13 residues. Deletions cut 1 base from V and 7 bases from J, with 14 bases between. Germline CDR1 DFQATT, CDR2 SNEGSKA (reference sequence). The CDR3 reads CSARAGIRKEQYF. The CDR3 bases are TGCAGTGCTAGAGCCGGGATCCGAAAAGAGCAGTACTTC.

J is TRBJ2-7 and V is TRBV27, with D possibly called TRBD1 or TRBD2 (6 bases each). Trimming left V 2 bases short and J 6 bases short, with 17 bases between. This CDR3 contains 15 residues. Germline assignment: CDR1 MNHEY and CDR2 SMNVEV (reference sequence). CDR3 protein: CASSLVGGPSGEQYF. The DNA of the CDR3 is TGTGCCAGCAGTTTAGTAGGGGGGCCGTCTGGCGAGCAGTACTTC.

This chain connects TRBV24-1 to TRBJ2-1; no reliable D call. CDR3 length equals 15 residues. V gave up 5 bases and J gave up 4 bases, with 14 bases separating them. Germline V lookup: CDR1 KGHDR, CDR2 SFDVKD. CDR3 residues: CATSGVPSIYNEQFF. CDR3 in DNA: TGTGCCACCAGTGGCGTCCCCTCAATATACAATGAGCAGTTCTTC.